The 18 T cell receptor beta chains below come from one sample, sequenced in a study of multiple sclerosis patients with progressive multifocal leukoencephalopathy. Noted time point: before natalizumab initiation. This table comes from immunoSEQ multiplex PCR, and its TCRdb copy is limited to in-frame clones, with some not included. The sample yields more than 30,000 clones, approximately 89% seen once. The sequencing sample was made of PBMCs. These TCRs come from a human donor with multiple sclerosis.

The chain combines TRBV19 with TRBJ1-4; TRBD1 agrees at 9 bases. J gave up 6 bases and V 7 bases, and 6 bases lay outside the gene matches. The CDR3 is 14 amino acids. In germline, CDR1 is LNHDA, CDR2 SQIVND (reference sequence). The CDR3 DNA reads TGTGCCAGTACATACAGGGGGCCGGATGAAAAACTGTTTTTT. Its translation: CASTYRGPDEKLFF.

The CDR3 bases are TGTGCTAGTGGTCATCTAGTGGGAGTCTACAATGAGCAGTTCTTC. As protein: CASGHLVGVYNEQFF. The chain carries TRBV12-5 and TRBJ2-1; tentatively, D is TRBD2 (5 bases). V was clipped by 5 bases and J by 3 bases, with 14 bases between them. Per the germline V gene, CDR1 is LGHNT and CDR2 is FRNRAP. This CDR3 has 15 amino acids.

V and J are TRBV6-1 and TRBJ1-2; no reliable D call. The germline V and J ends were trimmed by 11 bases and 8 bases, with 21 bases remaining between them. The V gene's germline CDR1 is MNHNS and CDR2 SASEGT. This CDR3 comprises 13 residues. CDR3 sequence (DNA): TGTGCCGCGGACCTCACTCCGGTATTCGGCTACACCTTC. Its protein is CAADLTPVFGYTF.

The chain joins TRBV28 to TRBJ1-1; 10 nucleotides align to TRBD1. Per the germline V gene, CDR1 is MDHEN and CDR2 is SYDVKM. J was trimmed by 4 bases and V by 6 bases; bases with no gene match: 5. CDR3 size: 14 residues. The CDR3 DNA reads TGTGCCAGCAGGGGGACAGGGGAGGTCACTGAAGCTTTCTTT. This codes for CASRGTGEVTEAFF. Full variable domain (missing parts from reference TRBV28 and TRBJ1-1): DVKVTQSSRYLVKRTGEKVFLECVQDMDHENMFWYRQDPGLGLRLIYFSYDVKMKEKGDIPEGYSVSREKKERFSLILESASTNQTSMYLCASRGTGEVTEAFFGQGTRLTVV.

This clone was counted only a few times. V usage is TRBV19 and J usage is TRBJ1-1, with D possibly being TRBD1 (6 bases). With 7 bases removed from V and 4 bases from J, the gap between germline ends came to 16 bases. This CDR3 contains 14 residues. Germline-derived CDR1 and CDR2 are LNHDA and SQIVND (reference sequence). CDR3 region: CASNDRGGGTEAFF. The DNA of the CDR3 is TGTGCCAGTAACGATCGTGGGGGCGGCACTGAAGCTTTCTTT.

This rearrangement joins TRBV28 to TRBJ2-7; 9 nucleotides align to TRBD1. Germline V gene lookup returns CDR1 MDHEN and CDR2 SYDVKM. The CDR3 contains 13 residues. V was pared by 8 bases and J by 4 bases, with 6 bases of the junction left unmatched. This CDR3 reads CASGTGGWYEQYF. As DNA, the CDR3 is TGTGCCAGCGGAACAGGGGGCTGGTACGAGCAGTACTTC. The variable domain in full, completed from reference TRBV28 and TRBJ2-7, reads DVKVTQSSRYLVKRTGEKVFLECVQDMDHENMFWYRQDPGLGLRLIYFSYDVKMKEKGDIPEGYSVSREKKERFSLILESASTNQTSMYLCASGTGGWYEQYFGPGTRLTVT.

The CDR3 sequence is CASSPRVIETMNTEAFF. The CDR3 nucleotides read TGTGCCAGCTCACCACGGGTAATAGAGACAATGAACACTGAAGCTTTCTTT. The V and J genes are TRBV18 and TRBJ1-1, with D unclear. The CDR3 has 17 residues. V shed 1 base and J shed 0 bases, with 15 bases lying between them. Germline V gene data show CDR1 as KGHSH and CDR2 as LQKENI.

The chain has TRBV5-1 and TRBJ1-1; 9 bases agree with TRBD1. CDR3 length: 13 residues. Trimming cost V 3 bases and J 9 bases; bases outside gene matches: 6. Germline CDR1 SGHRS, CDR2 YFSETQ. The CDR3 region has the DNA TGCGCCAGCAGCTGGGACAGGGCTTGGCAAGCTTTCTTT. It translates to CASSWDRAWQAFF.

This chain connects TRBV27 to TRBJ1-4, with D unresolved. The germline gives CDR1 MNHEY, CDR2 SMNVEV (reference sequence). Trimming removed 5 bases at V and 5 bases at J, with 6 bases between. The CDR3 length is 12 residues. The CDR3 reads CASSDPNEKLFF. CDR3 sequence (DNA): TGTGCCAGCAGTGACCCGAATGAAAAACTGTTTTTT.

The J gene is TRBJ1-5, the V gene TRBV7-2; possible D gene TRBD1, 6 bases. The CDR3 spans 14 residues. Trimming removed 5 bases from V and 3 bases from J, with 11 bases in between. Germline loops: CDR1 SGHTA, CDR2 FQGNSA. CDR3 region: CASSPPGANQPQHF. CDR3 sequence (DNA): TGTGCCAGCAGCCCTCCAGGGGCCAATCAGCCCCAGCATTTT.

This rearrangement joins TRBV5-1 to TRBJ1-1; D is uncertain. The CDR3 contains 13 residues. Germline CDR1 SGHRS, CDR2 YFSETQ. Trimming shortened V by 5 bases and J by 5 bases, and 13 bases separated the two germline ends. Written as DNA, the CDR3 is TGCGCCAGCAGGGCCAGCCCGTTAACTGAAGCTTTCTTT. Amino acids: CASRASPLTEAFF.

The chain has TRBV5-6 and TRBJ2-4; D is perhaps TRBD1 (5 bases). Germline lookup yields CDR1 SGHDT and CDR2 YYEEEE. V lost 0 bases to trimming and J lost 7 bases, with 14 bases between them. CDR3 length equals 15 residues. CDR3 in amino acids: CASSLVGREANIQYF. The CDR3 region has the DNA TGTGCCAGCAGCTTGGTTGGCAGGGAAGCGAACATTCAGTACTTC.

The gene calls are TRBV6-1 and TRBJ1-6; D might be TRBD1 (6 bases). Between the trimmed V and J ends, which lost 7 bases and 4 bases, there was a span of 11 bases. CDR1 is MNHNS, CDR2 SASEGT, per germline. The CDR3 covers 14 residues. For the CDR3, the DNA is TGTGCCAGCAACCAGGGGACTTATAATTCACCCCTCCACTTT. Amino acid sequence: CASNQGTYNSPLHF.

The CDR3 loop reads CASSSGTVRGTEAFF. The CDR3 region has the DNA TGCGCCAGCAGCTCCGGGACAGTACGGGGGACTGAAGCTTTCTTT. The V and J genes are TRBV5-1 and TRBJ1-1, with 7 nucleotides matching TRBD1. Trimming cost V 3 bases and J 5 bases; bases outside gene matches: 10. The CDR3 sequence is 15 residues long. Germline assignment: CDR1 SGHRS and CDR2 YFSETQ.

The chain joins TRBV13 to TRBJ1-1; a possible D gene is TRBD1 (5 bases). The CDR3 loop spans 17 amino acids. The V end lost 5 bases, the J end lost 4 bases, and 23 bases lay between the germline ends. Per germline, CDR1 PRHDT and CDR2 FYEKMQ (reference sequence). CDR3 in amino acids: CASSLTGTRVRGTEAFF. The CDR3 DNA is TGTGCCAGCAGCCTTACCGGGACCCGGGTAAGGGGCACTGAAGCTTTCTTT.

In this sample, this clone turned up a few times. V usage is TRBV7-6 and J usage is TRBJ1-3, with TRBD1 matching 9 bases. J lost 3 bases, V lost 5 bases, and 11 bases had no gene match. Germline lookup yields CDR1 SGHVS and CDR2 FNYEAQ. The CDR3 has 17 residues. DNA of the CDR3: TGTGCCAGCAGCGCGACGATCGGACAGGGGTTTGGAAACACCATATATTTT. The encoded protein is CASSATIGQGFGNTIYF.

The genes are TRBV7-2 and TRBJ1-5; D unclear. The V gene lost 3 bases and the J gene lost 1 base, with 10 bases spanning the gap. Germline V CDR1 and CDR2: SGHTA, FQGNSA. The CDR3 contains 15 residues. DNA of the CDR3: TGTGCCAGCAGCTTCCGTCCATTAAGCAATCAGCCCCAGCATTTT. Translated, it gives CASSFRPLSNQPQHF.

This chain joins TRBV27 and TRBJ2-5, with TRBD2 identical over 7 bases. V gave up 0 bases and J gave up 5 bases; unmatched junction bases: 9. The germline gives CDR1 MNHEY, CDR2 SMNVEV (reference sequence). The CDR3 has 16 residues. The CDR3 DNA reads TGTGCCAGCAGTTTATCGAGGGCGGGAGCAGGTGAGACCCAGTACTTC. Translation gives CASSLSRAGAGETQYF.